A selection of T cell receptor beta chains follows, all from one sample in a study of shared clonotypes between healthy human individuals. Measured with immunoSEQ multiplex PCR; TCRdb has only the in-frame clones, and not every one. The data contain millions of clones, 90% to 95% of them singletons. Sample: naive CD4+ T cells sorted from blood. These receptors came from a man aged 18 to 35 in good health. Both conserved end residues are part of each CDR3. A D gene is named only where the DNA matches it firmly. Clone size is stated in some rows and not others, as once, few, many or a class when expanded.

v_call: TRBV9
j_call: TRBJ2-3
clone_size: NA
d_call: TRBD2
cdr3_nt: TGTGCCAGCAGCCCCCGAGGCGGGAGTTTTGTAGATACGCAGTATTTT
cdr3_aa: CASSPRGGSFVDTQYF

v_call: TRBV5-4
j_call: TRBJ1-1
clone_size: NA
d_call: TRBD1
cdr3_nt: TGTGCCAGCAGCTCCAACACAGGGGTCGCTGAAGCTTTCTTT
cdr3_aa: CASSSNTGVAEAFF

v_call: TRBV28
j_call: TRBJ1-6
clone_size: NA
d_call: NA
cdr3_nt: TGTGCCAGCAGTTCGGAATTGGGGGCAGATTCACCCCTCCACTTT
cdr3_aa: CASSSELGADSPLHF

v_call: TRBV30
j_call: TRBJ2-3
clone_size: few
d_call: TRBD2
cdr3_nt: TGTGCCTGGAGACTAGCGGGAGCTTTAGATACGCAGTATTTT
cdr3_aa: CAWRLAGALDTQYF

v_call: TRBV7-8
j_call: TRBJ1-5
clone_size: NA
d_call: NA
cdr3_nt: TGTGCCAGCAGCCGGACACGGAGCGATCAGCCCCAGCATTTT
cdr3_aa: CASSRTRSDQPQHF

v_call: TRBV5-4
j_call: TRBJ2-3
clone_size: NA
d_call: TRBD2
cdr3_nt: TGTGCCAGCAGCTTGGAAGGACTAGGCGGGAGGAGAGATACGCAGTATTTT
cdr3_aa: CASSLEGLGGRRDTQYF

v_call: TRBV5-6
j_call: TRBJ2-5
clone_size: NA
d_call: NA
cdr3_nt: TGTGCCAGCAGCTTGTCTCAGACCCAGTACTTC
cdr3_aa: CASSLSQTQYF

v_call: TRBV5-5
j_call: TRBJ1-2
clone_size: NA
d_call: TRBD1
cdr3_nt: TGTGCCAGCAGCACACGGGGTGGAACAGGGGGTGGCTACACCTTC
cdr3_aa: CASSTRGGTGGGYTF

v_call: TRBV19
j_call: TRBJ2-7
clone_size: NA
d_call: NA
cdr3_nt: TGTGCCACTAAGGCCTTTGGAGCCCACGAGCAGTACTTC
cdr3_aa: CATKAFGAHEQYF

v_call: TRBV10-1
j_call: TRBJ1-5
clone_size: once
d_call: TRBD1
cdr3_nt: TGCGCCAGCAGTGAGGTCGGGACAGGGGACCATCAGCCCCAGCATTTT
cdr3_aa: CASSEVGTGDHQPQHF

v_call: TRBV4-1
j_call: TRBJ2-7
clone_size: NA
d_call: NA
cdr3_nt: TGCGCCAGCAGCCAGGAAAGGTCTGGGTGGGAGCAGTACTTC
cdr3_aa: CASSQERSGWEQYF

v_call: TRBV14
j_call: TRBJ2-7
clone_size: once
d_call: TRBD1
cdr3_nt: TGTGCCAGCAGCCATACAGGGGTCGAGCAGTACTTC
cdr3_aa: CASSHTGVEQYF

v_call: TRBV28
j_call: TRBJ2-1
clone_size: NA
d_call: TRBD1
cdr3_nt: TGTGCCAGCACCCCTCAGGGGGTCAGCGAGCAGTTCTTC
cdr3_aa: CASTPQGVSEQFF

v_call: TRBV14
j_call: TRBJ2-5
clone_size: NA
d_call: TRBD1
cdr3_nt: TGTGCCAGCAGCCCCAGGACAGGGGCGGAGACCCAGTACTTC
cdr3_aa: CASSPRTGAETQYF

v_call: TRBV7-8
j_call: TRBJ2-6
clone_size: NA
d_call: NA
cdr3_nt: TGTGCCAGCAGCGGTAGGGGAGGAGCGGGCTTCTGGGGGGCCAACGTCCTGACTTTC
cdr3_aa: CASSGRGGAGFWGANVLTF

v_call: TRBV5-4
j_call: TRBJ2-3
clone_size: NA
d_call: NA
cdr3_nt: TGTGCCAGCAGCCGGAGCGGGTCCGGCACAGATACGCAGTATTTT
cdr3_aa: CASSRSGSGTDTQYF

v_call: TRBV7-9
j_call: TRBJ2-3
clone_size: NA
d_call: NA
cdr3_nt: TGTGCCAGCACCCAATTGGGGGGGGGCCTGGATACGCAGTATTTT
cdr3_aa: CASTQLGGGLDTQYF

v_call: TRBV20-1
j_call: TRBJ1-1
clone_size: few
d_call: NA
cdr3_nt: TGCAGTGGGACCTCGGGGGCGGGCGCTTTCTTT
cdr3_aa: CSGTSGAGAFF

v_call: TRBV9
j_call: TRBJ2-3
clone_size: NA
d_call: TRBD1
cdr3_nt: TGTGCCAGCGCCACAGGGGGCGCCACAGATACGCAGTATTTT
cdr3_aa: CASATGGATDTQYF